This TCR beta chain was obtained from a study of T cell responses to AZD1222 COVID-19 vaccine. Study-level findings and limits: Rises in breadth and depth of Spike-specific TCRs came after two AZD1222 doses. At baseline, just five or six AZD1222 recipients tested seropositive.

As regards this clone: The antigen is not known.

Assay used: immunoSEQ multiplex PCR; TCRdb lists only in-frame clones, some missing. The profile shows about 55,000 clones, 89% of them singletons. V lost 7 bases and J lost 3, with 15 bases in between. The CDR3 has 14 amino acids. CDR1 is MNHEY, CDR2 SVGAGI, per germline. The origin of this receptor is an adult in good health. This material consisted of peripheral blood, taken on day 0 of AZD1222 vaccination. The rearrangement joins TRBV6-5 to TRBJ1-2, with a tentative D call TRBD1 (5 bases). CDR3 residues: CASTAGRFDYGYTF. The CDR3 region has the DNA TGTGCCAGCACTGCAGGGAGATTTGACTATGGCTACACCTTC.